The clone carrying this TCR beta chain has a count of ten or more. Its antigen is unidentified. This entry is derived from a study of molecular identifiers for immune sequencing clone quantification. Study-level points and caveats: Among effectors, clones above 20 RNA copies held over 97% of molecules; among naive cells, under 1%.

Libraries of bulk TCR were made by previously described methods (with listed TCR primers). TCRdb recomputed calls from the PCR reads with MiXCR, one row per CDR3 protein. In the table there are around 300,000 distinct CDR3 sequences, 24% of which are singletons. Trimming removed 5 bases from V and 6 bases from J, with 20 bases in between. This CDR3 contains 15 residues. Germline V gives CDR1 SGHTA, CDR2 FQGNSA. The clonotype comes from a human donor in good health. Some libraries in this study had Jurkat cell RNA spiked in. What was sequenced was naive CD8+ T cells from blood, with Jurkat cell RNA spiked in. Subset in this sample: FACS-sorted CD8+CD4-CCR7+CD45RA+ naive T cells. The chain combines TRBV7-2 with TRBJ2-7; D remains unclear. DNA for the CDR3: TGTGCCAGCAGCCAGGTCCGACCTATGTATTCCGAGCAGTACTTC. Translation: CASSQVRPMYSEQYF.